The present entry profiles one T cell receptor (beta chain) with its context. As yet, its antigen is unknown. These data originate in a study of cytomegalovirus exposure and HLA in healthy donors. Overall study findings and caveats: Most subjects' HLA-A and HLA-B alleles were reportedly predicted from TCR beta sequences.

The CDR3 is 15 amino acids. Germline V gene data show CDR1 as SGHTA and CDR2 as FQGNSA. Trimming at V came to 5 bases and at J to 4 bases, leaving 6 bases not matched to a gene. Researchers ran the PCR with 60 Vbeta and 13 Jbeta primers. Libraries were prepared by immunoSEQ multiplex PCR; TCRdb keeps only in-frame clonotypes and omits some of them. Of around 250,000 clones listed, around nine tenths are singletons. The rearrangement uses TRBV7-2 and TRBJ2-2; TRBD1 agrees at 8 bases. Material for sequencing was PBMCs. The receptor was derived from a girl aged 2-10 years in good health and CMV-seronegative. CDR3 protein: CASSQRTGSTGELFF. CDR3 coding DNA: TGTGCCAGCAGCCAAAGGACAGGGTCCACCGGGGAGCTGTTTTTT.